These 30 T cell receptor beta chains came from one sample sequenced in a study of blood T cell repertoires in COVID-19. The data were produced by immunoSEQ multiplex PCR, yet TCRdb's version contains in-frame clones alone and is incomplete. The sample carries 200,000 to 300,000 clones, around 89% recorded once. Source material: PBMCs or T cells enriched from blood (not recorded which). The receptor set was obtained from a middle-aged man who had recovered from COVID-19.

The chain links TRBV5-1 to TRBJ2-1; no clear D gene. V was clipped by 5 bases and J by 9 bases, with 9 bases between them. Germline values: CDR1 SGHRS, CDR2 YFSETQ. The CDR3 has 11 amino acids. DNA for the CDR3: TGCGCCAGCAGAATAGAGGTTGAGCAGTTCTTC. Its protein is CASRIEVEQFF.

The chain carries TRBV5-1 and TRBJ2-3; perhaps TRBD1 as D (6 bases). This CDR3 spans 16 amino acids. Trimming shortened V by 3 bases and J by 3 bases, and 17 bases separated the two germline ends. Per the germline V gene, CDR1 is SGHRS and CDR2 is YFSETQ. The CDR3, as DNA: TGCGCCAGCAGCTCGATACAGGGTCAGGATACAGATACGCAGTATTTT. This encodes CASSSIQGQDTDTQYF.

The V call is TRBV11-3, the J call TRBJ1-2, with 8 bases identical to TRBD1. The CDR3 spans 16 residues. Germline CDR1 and CDR2: SGHNT and YENEEA. Trimming took 0 bases from V and 3 from J; bases not matched to a gene: 6. The CDR3 sequence is CASSLDGTGRHYGYTF. DNA of the CDR3: TGTGCCAGCAGCTTAGATGGGACAGGTAGACACTATGGCTACACCTTC. The full variable domain, with the rest looked up from reference TRBV11-3 and TRBJ1-2, is EAGVVQSPRYKIIEKKQPVAFWCNPISGHNTLYWYLQNLGQGPELLIRYENEEAVDDSQLPKDRFSAERLKGVDSTLKIQPAELGDSAVYLCASSLDGTGRHYGYTFGSGTRLTVV.

The J gene is TRBJ2-7, the V gene TRBV19; 7 bases agree with TRBD1. The CDR3 consists of 16 residues. Germline V gives CDR1 LNHDA, CDR2 SQIVND (reference sequence). Trimming at V came to 4 bases and at J to 2 bases, leaving 11 bases not matched to a gene. CDR3: CASSTGVDRATYEQYF. The CDR3 DNA sequence: TGTGCCAGTAGTACCGGTGTCGACAGGGCCACCTACGAGCAGTACTTC.

J is TRBJ2-3 and V is TRBV14; 7 bases agree with TRBD2. J was trimmed by 8 bases and V by 3 bases; bases with no gene match: 2. The length of the CDR3 is 12 residues. Germline lookup yields CDR1 SGHDN and CDR2 FVKESK. The CDR3 reads CASSHGEGTQYF. DNA of the CDR3: TGTGCCAGCAGCCACGGGGAGGGTACGCAGTATTTT.

The gene calls are TRBV30 and TRBJ2-1; 8 bases match TRBD2. V lost 2 bases and J lost 7; bases outside the gene matches: 4. Germline lookup yields CDR1 GTSNPN and CDR2 SVGIG (reference sequence). There are 13 residues in the CDR3. The CDR3: CAWSIGGGNEQFF. Written as DNA, the CDR3 is TGTGCCTGGAGTATCGGGGGGGGGAATGAGCAGTTCTTC.

V is TRBV7-9 and J is TRBJ2-7; no clear D gene. V was trimmed by 4 bases and J by 7 bases, leaving 11 bases between them. The germline gives CDR1 SEHNR, CDR2 FQNEAQ (reference sequence). This CDR3 has 12 amino acids. The CDR3 DNA follows: TGTGCCAGCAGCTACGTAGCAGCTGAGCAGTACTTC. This translates into CASSYVAAEQYF.

This chain joins TRBV7-9 and TRBJ2-3; TRBD1 matches 8 bases. Germline trimming cut 4 bases from V and 4 bases from J; bases unmatched to any gene: 10. Germline values: CDR1 SEHNR, CDR2 FQNEAQ (reference sequence). The CDR3 spans 16 residues. The DNA of the CDR3 is TGTGCCAGCAGCTCCGAACAGGGGGGTTTTTCAGATACGCAGTATTTT. Protein: CASSSEQGGFSDTQYF.

The chain combines TRBV28 with TRBJ2-1; a weak D match, TRBD2 (5 bases). Germline loops: CDR1 MDHEN, CDR2 SYDVKM. This CDR3 spans 16 amino acids. V gave up 2 bases and J gave up 7 bases, with 18 bases separating them. The CDR3 sequence: CASSLPLAVLPNEQFF. CDR3 coding DNA: TGTGCCAGCAGTTTACCCCTAGCTGTACTCCCTAATGAGCAGTTCTTC.

The genes are TRBV27 and TRBJ2-7, with D tentatively TRBD1 (6 bases). The CDR3 is made up of 14 amino acids. The V and J ends lost 5 bases and 2 bases respectively, with 13 bases between them. Germline CDR1 and CDR2: MNHEY and SMNVEV (reference sequence). As DNA, the CDR3 is TGTGCCAGCAGTCTGTTGACAGGAGCCTACGAGCAGTACTTC. Protein: CASSLLTGAYEQYF.

The chain employs TRBV7-3 and TRBJ1-1, with TRBD1 as a possible D gene (5 bases). The ends were cut back, 5 bases at V and 7 bases at J, with 17 bases in the middle. This CDR3 has 14 residues. CDR1 is SGHTA, CDR2 FQGTGA, per germline. This chain's CDR3 is CASSTTVNSGEAFF. The CDR3 DNA is TGTGCCAGCAGCACGACAGTCAATTCCGGTGAAGCTTTCTTT. The complete variable domain, with remaining parts taken from reference TRBV7-3 and TRBJ1-1, reads GAGVSQTPSNKVTEKGKYVELRCDPISGHTALYWYRQSLGQGPEFLIYFQGTGAADDSGLPNDRFFAVRPEGSVSTLKIQRTERGDSAVYLCASSTTVNSGEAFFGQGTRLTVV.

The J gene is TRBJ2-1, the V gene TRBV2, with TRBD2 identical over 8 bases. The J segment lost 3 bases and the V segment lost 7 bases, leaving 5 bases of the junction unmatched. The CDR3 runs 14 residues. CDR1 and CDR2 from the germline V gene are SNHLY and FYNNEI. The CDR3 bases are TGTGCCAGCAAGTGGGGACTAGACTACAATGAGCAGTTCTTC. Translation: CASKWGLDYNEQFF. The full variable domain, rest sourced from reference TRBV2 and TRBJ2-1, is EPEVTQTPSHQVTQMGQEVILRCVPISNHLYFYWYRQILGQKVEFLVSFYNNEISEKSEIFDDQFSVERPDGSNFTLKIRSTKLEDSAMYFCASKWGLDYNEQFFGPGTRLTVL.

The CDR3 DNA reads TGTGCCAGCAGTTACTCGGACACCTACAATGAGCAGTTCTTC. Protein product: CASSYSDTYNEQFF. The chain carries TRBV6-5 and TRBJ2-1, with D maybe TRBD1 (5 bases). Germline V lookup: CDR1 MNHEY, CDR2 SVGAGI. Trimming shortened V by 0 bases and J by 2 bases, and 5 bases separated the two germline ends. The CDR3 totals 14 residues.

The chain is built from TRBV20-1 and TRBJ2-1, with a possible D match to TRBD1 (5 bases). This CDR3 is 15 amino acids long. Germline V gives CDR1 DFQATT, CDR2 SNEGSKA (reference sequence). V was clipped by 3 bases and J by 5 bases, with 17 bases between them. For the CDR3, the DNA is TGCAGTGCTAGTCTGGCAGGGTGGATTAACAATGAGCAGTTCTTC. Translated: CSASLAGWINNEQFF.

V is TRBV9 and J is TRBJ1-3, with 7 bases that match TRBD1. The trim removed 0 bases at V and 0 bases at J, leaving 9 bases unmatched. The CDR3 extends over 18 amino acids. Per germline, CDR1 SGDLS and CDR2 YYNGEE. In DNA form, the CDR3 reads TGTGCCAGCAGCGTAGGACTACAGGGGAGAAACTCTGGAAACACCATATATTTT. Amino acids: CASSVGLQGRNSGNTIYF.

The J gene is TRBJ2-5, the V gene TRBV19; 7 bases agree with TRBD1. The V gene's germline CDR1 is LNHDA and CDR2 SQIVND (reference sequence). CDR3 size: 14 residues. The V and J ends lost 4 bases and 5 bases, in that order; junction bases with no gene match: 7. In DNA form, the CDR3 reads TGTGCCAGTAGTACCCTGACAGGGATGGAGACCCAGTACTTC. Residues: CASSTLTGMETQYF.

Written as DNA, the CDR3 is TGTGCCAGCAGCTTAGATCTTGCTAGCGGGAGCAAGGATACGCAGTATTTT. Protein: CASSLDLASGSKDTQYF. The chain recombines TRBV11-2 with TRBJ2-3; 10 nucleotides match TRBD2. CDR1 SGHAT and CDR2 FQNNGV come from the germline V gene. The V segment lost 0 bases and the J segment 6 bases; nucleotides outside the gene matches: 9. The CDR3 covers 17 residues. The variable domain in full, with the rest retrieved from reference TRBV11-2 and TRBJ2-3, is EAGVAQSPRYKIIEKRQSVAFWCNPISGHATLYWYQQILGQGPKLLIQFQNNGVVDDSQLPKDRFSAERLKGVDSTLKIQPAKLEDSAVYLCASSLDLASGSKDTQYFGPGTRLTVL.

In its sample, this clone was seen once. The chain recombines TRBV6-5 with TRBJ2-1, with D perhaps TRBD2 (5 bases). Trimming pared 4 bases from V and 0 bases from J, leaving 13 bases between. CDR1 and CDR2 from the germline V gene are MNHEY and SVGAGI. The CDR3 covers 16 residues. The DNA of the CDR3 is TGTGCCAGCAGTTTTGCTAGCTTAAGCTCCTACAATGAGCAGTTCTTC. The encoded protein is CASSFASLSSYNEQFF.

This clone was found once. This chain uses TRBV27 with TRBJ1-6; TRBD1 matches 10 bases. The CDR3 sequence is 16 residues long. Losses at the gene ends were 4 bases for V and 5 bases for J; bases not matched to a gene: 5. Looked up from germline, CDR1 is MNHEY and CDR2 is SMNVEV (reference sequence). The CDR3 region is CASSWGTGENNSPLHF. CDR3 DNA sequence: TGTGCCAGCAGTTGGGGGACAGGGGAAAATAATTCACCCCTCCACTTT.

Turning to this clone: A read error may explain this, as a much larger clone is one base away. Other DNA sequences in this specimen translate into the identical CDR3. The rearrangement links TRBV27 to TRBJ1-5; no clear D gene. V lost 8 bases to trimming and J lost 4 bases, with 15 bases between them. Germline CDR1 reads MNHEY; CDR2 reads SMNVEV (reference sequence). The CDR3 is 14 amino acids. In DNA, the CDR3 is TGTGCCAGCCGGAGGGTCGGGAGTAATCAGCCCCAGCATTTT. Protein sequence: CASRRVGSNQPQHF.

The V gene is TRBV11-2, the J gene TRBJ2-1; TRBD1 aligns across 8 bases. Germline trimming cut 10 bases from V and 8 bases from J; bases unmatched to any gene: 19. CDR1 and CDR2 (germline): SGHAT, FQNNGV. The CDR3 contains 16 residues. This chain's CDR3 is CATSPLTGTGGYEQFF. In DNA form, the CDR3 reads TGTGCCACCAGTCCCCTAACCGGGACAGGAGGATATGAGCAGTTCTTC.

V and J are TRBV4-1 and TRBJ1-2, with 8 nucleotides matching TRBD1. The germline gives CDR1 MGHRA, CDR2 YSYEKL. This CDR3 region has 14 residues. The V and J ends lost 4 bases and 2 bases, in that order; junction bases with no gene match: 3. This chain's CDR3 is CASSPGQGNYGYTF. For the CDR3, the DNA is TGCGCCAGCAGCCCAGGACAGGGCAACTATGGCTACACCTTC.

The chain couples TRBV19 to TRBJ1-1; D unresolved. CDR1 and CDR2 (germline): LNHDA, SQIVND (reference sequence). The CDR3 length is 13 residues. V gave up 5 bases and J gave up 0 bases, with 7 bases separating them. CDR3: CASSVLLNTEAFF. DNA for the CDR3: TGTGCCAGTAGTGTACTTTTGAACACTGAAGCTTTCTTT.

This sequence joins TRBV4-3 and TRBJ1-6, with 7 bases matching TRBD1. Germline V gene lookup returns CDR1 LGHNA and CDR2 YSLEER. The CDR3 totals 15 residues. V shed 4 bases, J shed 7 bases, and the junction held 7 bases outside the gene matches. The CDR3 region is CASSPRQGTNSPLHF. The CDR3 DNA reads TGCGCCAGCAGCCCTCGACAGGGTACCAATTCACCCCTCCACTTT.

The chain recombines TRBV28 with TRBJ2-1, with 9 bases matching TRBD2. The CDR3 spans 15 residues. With V trimmed by 6 bases and J by 6 bases, 9 bases remained unmatched. Germline V gene data show CDR1 as MDHEN and CDR2 as SYDVKM. CDR3 residues: CASRGSGRPLNEQFF. CDR3 DNA: TGTGCCAGCAGGGGGAGCGGGAGGCCCCTCAATGAGCAGTTCTTC. Based on the CDR3 plus reference TRBV28 and TRBJ2-1, the full variable domain is DVKVTQSSRYLVKRTGEKVFLECVQDMDHENMFWYRQDPGLGLRLIYFSYDVKMKEKGDIPEGYSVSREKKERFSLILESASTNQTSMYLCASRGSGRPLNEQFFGPGTRLTVL.

The chain has TRBV2 and TRBJ2-3; no clear D gene. The V end lost 4 bases, the J end lost 2 bases, and 16 bases lay between the germline ends. This CDR3 region has 16 residues. Germline V CDR1 and CDR2: SNHLY, FYNNEI. The CDR3 region is CASSALRQTPTDTQYF. CDR3 nucleotide sequence: TGTGCCAGCAGTGCATTACGACAAACCCCCACAGATACGCAGTATTTT.

V is TRBV19 and J is TRBJ2-7, with 7 nucleotides matching TRBD2. The CDR3 contains 15 residues. CDR1 and CDR2 from the germline V gene are LNHDA and SQIVND (reference sequence). V was pared by 2 bases and J by 0 bases, with 4 bases of the junction left unmatched. The chain's CDR3 is CASSIREGRSYEQYF. As DNA, the CDR3 is TGTGCCAGTAGTATAAGGGAGGGACGCTCCTACGAGCAGTACTTC.

The chain couples TRBV7-3 to TRBJ2-2; 7 bases are a match to TRBD1. J gave up 4 bases and V 4 bases, and 9 bases lay outside the gene matches. This CDR3 is 16 amino acids long. CDR1 is SGHTA, CDR2 FQGTGA, per germline. The CDR3 region is CASSSAPGQLTGELFF. The DNA for the CDR3 is TGTGCCAGCAGCTCCGCCCCGGGACAGCTCACCGGGGAGCTGTTTTTT.

CDR3 DNA sequence: TGCAGTGCTAGAGAACATCTGTTCTTC. Its protein is CSAREHLFF. The chain couples TRBV20-1 to TRBJ2-1; unclear D gene. Germline V gene sequence: CDR1 DFQATT, CDR2 SNEGSKA (reference sequence). The CDR3 length is 9 residues. Trimming took 0 bases from V and 15 from J, leaving 6 bases between them.

The chain joins TRBV6-2 or TRBV6-3 to TRBJ2-1; 12 nucleotides match TRBD2. The CDR3 sequence is 18 residues long. Germline loops: CDR1 MNHEY, CDR2 SVGEGT. Trimming took 3 bases from V and 5 from J; bases not matched to a gene: 11. The DNA for the CDR3 is TGTGCCAGCAGTTATTGGTCTAGCGGGAGGGCTAGGGACAATGAGCAGTTCTTC. Residues: CASSYWSSGRARDNEQFF.